A single T cell receptor (beta chain) is shown here with its context. This clone was picked up one time. This receptor's antigen is unknown. Per-base quality was not reported, and no clone a single base away is much larger than it. The Qiagen DNeasy kit was used to extract genomic DNA from unsorted PBMCs and from the negatively selected CD4+ and CD8+ fractions. TCR beta CDR3 regions were amplified by immunoSEQ multiplex PCR using primers annealing to V and J segments. A synthetic immune receptor repertoire was used to minimize amplification bias, and any residual bias was removed computationally once sequencing was done. The paper's processing steps were these. Custom Python scripts were used to quantify repertoire diversity as the Shannon entropy index. The unsorted, CD4+ and CD8+ repertoires were each analyzed separately, with the exception of combined analyses, where CD4+ and CD8+ sequences were merged in silico. A clone was considered expanded if an increase in frequency of at least 2-fold after treatment relative to C1D1 was found, and a pseudocount of 0.5 was applied to clones undetected at baseline. Clones with 0 or 1 copy at C1D1 were defined as singleton clones, while clones with 2 or more copies were defined as non-singleton clones. Clones expanded in unsorted samples were assigned a CD4+, CD8+ or unknown annotation through matching of protein sequences in sorted samples from the same patient. Wilcoxon tests on paired samples were used to test diversity changes from C1D1 to C4D1. This is the immuneACCESS table as TCRdb keeps it, with only in-frame sequences that have V and J called. A part of the clones is gone; compared with another copy, unresolved V genes explain less than half, and the rest is unexplained. The D gene and trimming were derived from the DNA, and the V and J assignments and clone size from that table. The sample data list roughly 90,000 clones, and roughly 79% of these were observed just once. The ten largest clones take up approximately 15% of the sample.

This specimen's time point label, interpreted: cycle 2 day 1 (C2D1) of nivolumab. Relapse after autologous stem cell transplantation had occurred in all trial patients, and cohorts A, B and C were distinguished by prior brentuximab vedotin exposure. The trial cohort was composed of 56 patients with relapsed/refractory classical Hodgkin lymphoma, for whom complete response, partial response or progressive disease was recorded as best overall response. Trial patients were treated with single-agent nivolumab in the multi-cohort phase II CheckMate 205 trial. An independent review committee assessed best overall response using the 2007 International Working Group response criteria. Trial PBMCs were collected immediately before nivolumab initiation (C1D1) and during therapy at cycle 2 day 1 and cycle 4 day 1. Peripheral blood was collected in 8 mL Vacutainer Cell Preparation Tubes, from which PBMCs were isolated by centrifugation and then cryopreserved.

The data originate from a study of PD-1 blockade in classical Hodgkin lymphoma (TCRdb year 2020). With respect to the entire study: Nivolumab dosing was 3 mg/kg intravenously every 2 weeks, continuing until either disease progression or unacceptable toxicity. The study used TCR beta sequencing and CyTOF to define a peripheral blood immune signature of response to PD-1 blockade in classical Hodgkin lymphoma.

Study-level results and caveats: Baseline TCR diversity was reported to be lower in newly diagnosed patients than in healthy donors, and even lower in relapsed/refractory patients. CD4+ but not CD8+ TCR diversity rose significantly by C4D1 (p=0.0027 vs p=0.16), most apparent in complete responders (p=0.02). The study was restricted to a single clinical trial cohort, and the causes of repertoire differences, possibly disease activity or prior therapy, were left undefined. Among trial patients, those achieving complete response had baseline diversity similar to that of newly diagnosed patients, while diversity was significantly lower in partial responders and progressors. Patients starting nivolumab less than 1 year after ASCT had lower diversity and were excluded from later analyses to avoid confounding by immune reconstitution.

The sequenced sample was peripheral blood mononuclear cells (PBMCs), obtained before the second cycle of nivolumab. The TCR was taken from a human donor with classical Hodgkin lymphoma.

The CDR3 protein is CAISGRPGQGMPEAFF. The DNA sequence is given as TGTGCCATCAGTGGTCGTCCAGGACAGGGAATGCCTGAAGCTTTCTTT. The rearrangement combines TRBV10-3 with TRBJ1-1; TRBD1 matches 8 bases in the middle. The CDR3 goes from the cysteine to the phenylalanine over 16 residues. The DNA shown is the 48-base CDR3, in frame from base 1. Germline trimming amounts to 4 bases on V and 6 bases on J, with 13 as the count of junction bases outside the gene matches. The germline V gene sets CDR1 to ENHRY and CDR2 to SYGVKD.